Listed below are T cell receptor beta chains from one sample, sequenced in a study of shared clonotypes between healthy human individuals. Profiling relied on immunoSEQ multiplex PCR, and the TCRdb table lists in-frame clones only, not all of them. The sample lists approximately 2,300,000 clones, around 92% occurring once. The specimen was naive CD4+ T cells from PBMCs. All receptors come from a man in his late teens or twenties in good health. Some clones in this sample may be carry-over from other donors' samples. The CDR3 runs from the conserved cysteine through the conserved F or W. D genes are given only for firm matches. The size of a clone is reported for some rows only, either as once, few or many, or as a class for expanded clones.

TRBJ1-3	TRBV28	TRBD1	once	CASSQGRQGWGNTIYF	TGTGCCAGCAGTCAAGGACGACAGGGGTGGGGAAACACCATATATTTT
TRBJ1-1	TRBV18	-	-	CASSPRYGSEAFF	TGTGCCAGCTCACCACGGTACGGGTCTGAAGCTTTCTTT
TRBJ2-3	TRBV28	TRBD1	once	CASSSRDRVGDTQYF	TGTGCCAGCAGTTCCCGGGACAGGGTGGGAGATACGCAGTATTTT
TRBJ2-3	TRBV5-1	-	-	CASSLSTGGDTQYF	TGCGCCAGCAGCTTGAGCACAGGCGGAGATACGCAGTATTTT
TRBJ1-4	TRBV5-1	TRBD1	-	CASSLYLQGSTNEKLFF	TGCGCCAGCAGCTTGTATCTACAGGGGTCCACTAATGAAAAACTGTTTTTT
TRBJ1-4	TRBV7-9	-	-	CASSRLGDEKLFF	TGTGCCAGCAGCCGCCTCGGGGATGAAAAACTGTTTTTT
TRBJ1-3	TRBV6-1	-	few	CASREPQGIGSGNTIYF	TGTGCCAGCAGAGAACCGCAGGGGATAGGGTCTGGAAACACCATATATTTT
TRBJ1-3	TRBV28	TRBD1	-	CASSPVGTGVGGNTIYF	TGTGCCAGCAGTCCTGTCGGGACAGGGGTCGGTGGAAACACCATATATTTT
TRBJ1-2	TRBV18	TRBD1	-	CASSPLGQGNYGYTF	TGTGCCAGCTCACCCCTGGGACAGGGTAACTATGGCTACACCTTC
TRBJ1-1	TRBV27	-	-	CASSFGEVTEAFF	TGTGCCAGCAGTTTCGGTGAGGTCACTGAAGCTTTCTTT
TRBJ1-5	TRBV19	-	-	CASSRDSYSNQPQHF	TGTGCCAGTAGCAGAGACAGTTATAGCAATCAGCCCCAGCATTTT
TRBJ2-1	TRBV4-2	TRBD2	-	CASSPGLGTEQFF	TGTGCCAGCAGCCCGGGACTAGGCACTGAGCAGTTCTTC
TRBJ2-7	TRBV11-1	-	-	CASSPSSFEQYF	TGTGCCAGCAGCCCCTCGAGTTTCGAGCAGTACTTC
TRBJ2-7	TRBV5-6	-	-	CASSPDLIRSYEQYF	TGTGCCAGCAGCCCCGACCTGATACGCTCCTACGAGCAGTACTTC
TRBJ1-1	TRBV6-5	-	-	CASSAGVTEAFF	TGTGCCAGCAGTGCAGGGGTCACTGAAGCTTTCTTT
TRBJ1-3	TRBV7-9	-	few	CASSPAGSGNTIYF	TGTGCCAGCAGCCCCGCCGGCTCTGGAAACACCATATATTTT
TRBJ2-7	TRBV7-2	TRBD2	-	CASSLSGRATEQYF	TGTGCCAGCAGCTTAAGCGGGAGGGCCACCGAGCAGTACTTC
TRBJ1-1	TRBV5-1	-	once	CASSGPNTEAFF	TGCGCCAGCAGCGGGCCGAACACTGAAGCTTTCTTT
TRBJ1-1	TRBV19	-	-	CASNRGPGYNTEAFF	TGTGCCAGTAACCGAGGACCAGGGTATAACACTGAAGCTTTCTTT
TRBJ2-7	TRBV9	TRBD2	-	CASSVGLTSGSRYEQYF	TGTGCCAGCAGCGTAGGTCTGACTAGCGGGAGTCGGTACGAGCAGTACTTC
TRBJ1-4	TRBV5-6	-	-	CASSLVRRNEKLFF	TGTGCCAGCAGCTTGGTCCGGCGTAATGAAAAACTGTTTTTT
TRBJ1-1	TRBV6-5	-	-	CASSSRSGNTEAFF	TGTGCCAGCAGTTCCAGATCAGGGAACACTGAAGCTTTCTTT
TRBJ2-1	TRBV29-1	TRBD2	-	CSVSGRLASEQFF	TGCAGCGTTAGCGGGAGACTGGCCAGTGAGCAGTTCTTC
TRBJ2-7	TRBV5-1	-	-	CASSFQGGAYEQYF	TGCGCCAGCAGCTTTCAGGGGGGAGCCTACGAGCAGTACTTC
TRBJ2-1	TRBV7-8	TRBD2	-	CASSTGTSGIGEEQFF	TGTGCCAGCAGCACGGGGACTAGCGGGATTGGAGAGGAGCAGTTCTTC
TRBJ2-1	TRBV27	TRBD1	-	CASSFGTGGYNEQFF	TGTGCCAGCAGTTTCGGGACAGGGGGCTACAATGAGCAGTTCTTC
TRBJ2-6	TRBV6-5	-	-	CASSYENSGANVLTF	TGTGCCAGCAGTTACGAAAACTCTGGGGCCAACGTCCTGACTTTC
TRBJ2-1	TRBV10-3	TRBD1	-	CAISEDRGSLSYNEQFF	TGTGCCATCAGTGAGGACAGGGGCTCCCTCTCCTACAATGAGCAGTTCTTC
TRBJ2-7	TRBV7-9	-	-	CASSSWGEQYF	TGTGCCAGCAGCTCCTGGGGCGAGCAGTACTTC
TRBJ1-2	TRBV27	TRBD1	-	CASRGQPLGYTF	TGTGCCAGCAGGGGACAGCCCCTCGGCTACACCTTC
TRBJ1-3	TRBV25-1	-	-	CAITFNPDTSGNTIYF	TGTGCCATCACCTTCAACCCGGACACCTCTGGAAACACCATATATTTT
TRBJ2-1	TRBV5-1	TRBD2	-	CASSLRAGGPSSYNEQFF	TGCGCCAGCAGCTTACGAGCGGGAGGCCCAAGCTCCTACAATGAGCAGTTCTTC
TRBJ1-3	TRBV9	-	-	CASSVFDPVIRSGNTIYF	TGTGCCAGCAGCGTATTCGACCCGGTCATCCGCTCTGGAAACACCATATATTTT
TRBJ2-1	TRBV7-3	-	once	CASSEGALSYNEQFF	TGTGCCAGCAGCGAAGGGGCACTTTCCTACAATGAGCAGTTCTTC
TRBJ1-2	TRBV6-5	TRBD1	-	CASSDRGNYGYTF	TGTGCCAGCAGTGACAGGGGAAACTATGGCTACACCTTC
TRBJ1-5	TRBV5-3	-	-	CARSSYRVSLTKPQHF	TGTGCCAGAAGCTCATACAGGGTGTCGTTGACTAAGCCCCAGCATTTT
TRBJ2-7	TRBV6-1	-	-	CASSEAPRPQQYF	TGTGCCAGCAGTGAAGCGCCCAGGCCGCAGCAGTACTTC
TRBJ2-5	TRBV28	TRBD1	-	CASSPLIRTGIQETQYF	TGTGCCAGCAGTCCCCTTATCCGGACAGGCATTCAAGAGACCCAGTACTTC
TRBJ2-2	TRBV18	TRBD1	-	CASSILDRGDTGELFF	TGTGCCAGCTCGATTCTGGACAGGGGTGACACCGGGGAGCTGTTTTTT
TRBJ2-3	TRBV5-1	-	-	CASSFGRLGTDTQYF	TGCGCCAGCAGCTTTGGCCGCTTGGGCACAGATACGCAGTATTTT
TRBJ2-6	TRBV27	-	once	CASSSWSGANVLTF	TGTGCCAGCAGTAGTTGGAGTGGGGCCAACGTCCTGACTTTC
TRBJ2-2	TRBV5-1	TRBD2	-	CASSTWTSGTGELFF	TGCGCCAGCAGCACCTGGACTAGCGGGACCGGGGAGCTGTTTTTT
TRBJ2-2	TRBV18	-	-	CASSPVFDPNTGELFF	TGTGCCAGCTCACCAGTCTTTGACCCGAACACCGGGGAGCTGTTTTTT
TRBJ2-7	TRBV7-9	-	-	CASSPRQRPYEQYF	TGTGCCAGCAGCCCAAGGCAGCGCCCCTACGAGCAGTACTTC
TRBJ2-3	TRBV6-6	-	once	CASTLLVTTDTQYF	TGTGCCAGCACCCTATTGGTGACGACAGATACGCAGTATTTT
TRBJ2-4	TRBV5-4	-	-	CASSSLAKNIQYF	TGTGCCAGCAGCTCATTAGCCAAAAACATTCAGTACTTC
TRBJ2-5	TRBV7-9	TRBD1	-	CASSLGTGGPETQYF	TGTGCCAGCAGCTTGGGGACAGGGGGGCCGGAGACCCAGTACTTC
TRBJ2-7	TRBV2	TRBD2	-	CASSTTSGIGGEQYF	TGTGCCAGCAGTACTACCAGCGGGATAGGTGGCGAGCAGTACTTC
TRBJ2-1	TRBV19	TRBD2	-	CASSMWLGGDANNEQFF	TGTGCCAGTAGTATGTGGTTGGGGGGGGACGCGAACAATGAGCAGTTCTTC